These 12 T cell receptor beta chains were all obtained from the same sample, sequenced in a study of response to subunit inactivated influenza vaccine. Each CDR3 protein is one row after TCRdb ran MiXCR on the RT-PCR reads. The sample holds a few hundred thousand distinct CDR3 sequences, approximately 6.9% seen once. The sample was PBMCs from blood, taken around 25 months after vaccination. The receptor set was obtained from a man aged 50 to 69 who received an inactivated influenza vaccine.

This clonotype was seen at least ten times. The chain joins TRBV7-2 to TRBJ2-7; TRBD2 matches 14 bases. V was clipped by 4 bases and J by 4 bases; unmatched bases: 3. The CDR3 is 15 residues long. CDR1 and CDR2 (germline): SGHTA, FQGNSA. In nucleotides, the CDR3 is TGTGCCAGCAGCTGGACTAGCGGGGGGCAATACGAGCAGTACTTC. Translation gives CASSWTSGGQYEQYF.

In this sample, this clonotype turned up many times. The rearrangement joins TRBV27 to TRBJ2-3, with D tentatively TRBD1 or TRBD2 (5 bases each). The V gene lost 5 bases and the J gene lost 0 bases, with 12 bases spanning the gap. Germline CDR1 and CDR2: MNHEY and SMNVEV (reference sequence). The CDR3 length is 15 residues. The CDR3 DNA reads as TGTGCCAGCAGTCCCCGGGACGTGAGCACAGATACGCAGTATTTT. Translated, it gives CASSPRDVSTDTQYF.

This clonotype was detected a few times. This sequence joins TRBV7-2 and TRBJ2-5; 11 bases are shared with TRBD2. Trimming took 3 bases from V and 4 from J; bases not matched to a gene: 7. The germline gives CDR1 SGHTA, CDR2 FQGNSA. This CDR3 has 16 residues. The DNA of the CDR3 is TGTGCCAGCAGCTTCGGTAGCGGGAGGGCCGCAGAGACCCAGTACTTC. Residues: CASSFGSGRAAETQYF.

This clonotype has ten or more counts. The chain combines TRBV5-1 with TRBJ1-2; D is possibly TRBD1 (5 bases). The germline gives CDR1 SGHRS, CDR2 YFSETQ. The CDR3 loop spans 15 amino acids. V lost 4 bases to trimming and J lost 4 bases, with 17 bases between them. CDR3 nucleotides: TGCGCCAGCAGCAGCGGGGCCGGGATGATCTATGGCTACACCTTC. It yields the protein CASSSGAGMIYGYTF. Filled out from reference TRBV5-1 and TRBJ1-2, the complete variable domain reads KAGVTQTPRYLIKTRGQQVTLSCSPISGHRSVSWYQQTPGQGLQFLFEYFSETQRNKGNFPGRFSGRQFSNSRSEMNVSTLELGDSALYLCASSSGAGMIYGYTFGSGTRLTVV.

This chain connects TRBV20-1 to TRBJ2-5; D is undetermined. V lost 6 bases and J lost 2, with 16 bases in between. The CDR3 has 14 residues. Germline V gene lookup returns CDR1 DFQATT and CDR2 SNEGSKA (reference sequence). The CDR3 coding sequence is TGCAGTGCGGTACCTGACTTGAATCAAGAGACCCAGTACTTC. This encodes CSAVPDLNQETQYF.

This clonotype appeared many times. The chain employs TRBV10-3 and TRBJ2-7, with 9 bases matching TRBD1. V lost 8 bases to trimming and J lost 4 bases; unmatched junction nucleotides: 6. The germline V gene encodes CDR1 ENHRY and CDR2 SYGVKD. The CDR3 spans 13 residues. CDR3 in amino acids: CAISRDRVYEQYF. The CDR3 DNA is TGTGCCATCTCCCGGGACAGGGTGTACGAGCAGTACTTC.

This chain joins TRBV9 and TRBJ2-2; the match to TRBD2 covers 9 bases. Germline values: CDR1 SGDLS, CDR2 YYNGEE. V lost 0 bases, J lost 7 bases, and 10 bases stayed unmatched. The CDR3 length is 17 residues. CDR3 bases: TGTGCCAGCAGCGTAGCGGCTAGCGGGATGATGGGCGGGGAGCTGTTTTTT. This translates into CASSVAASGMMGGELFF.

This clonotype has only a few counts. This chain joins TRBV4-3 and TRBJ2-1, with D maybe TRBD1 (5 bases). The V end lost 0 bases, the J end lost 7 bases, and 13 bases lay between the germline ends. The CDR3 runs to 15 residues. From germline, CDR1 is LGHNA and CDR2 YSLEER. The CDR3 region is CASSQDSLGHNEQFF. Written as DNA, the CDR3 is TGCGCCAGCAGCCAAGATAGTCTGGGGCATAATGAGCAGTTCTTC.

In this sample, this clonotype turned up a few times. This chain connects TRBV6-2 or TRBV6-3 to TRBJ2-1, with 13 positions matching TRBD2. CDR1 is MNHEY, CDR2 SVGEGT, per germline. The CDR3 consists of 21 residues. V gave up 3 bases and J gave up 1 base; unmatched junction bases: 15. The CDR3 DNA reads as TGTGCCAGCAGTTATTACAATCTTGGACTAGCGGGGGAAGGTTCCTACAATGAGCAGTTCTTC. Amino acids: CASSYYNLGLAGEGSYNEQFF.

V usage is TRBV18 and J usage is TRBJ2-5, with D possibly matching TRBD1 (6 bases). The V gene's germline CDR1 is KGHSH and CDR2 LQKENI. V lost 4 bases, J lost 4 bases, and 16 bases lay in between. The CDR3 runs 15 residues. CDR3 nucleotides: TGTGCCAGCTCACAACGAACAGGGAATACAGAGACCCAGTACTTC. Encoded protein: CASSQRTGNTETQYF.

The chain is built from TRBV20-1 and TRBJ2-5, with a possible D match to TRBD1 (5 bases). CDR1 is DFQATT and CDR2 is SNEGSKA in the germline V gene (reference sequence). The CDR3 consists of 12 residues. Deletions cut 4 bases from V and 9 bases from J, with 15 bases between. The CDR3 nucleotides read TGCAGTGCTACGCAGGGCCCGCTATCCCAGTACTTC. The encoded protein is CSATQGPLSQYF.

Only a few counts were recorded for this clonotype. V usage is TRBV4-1 and J usage is TRBJ1-5; a weak D match, TRBD1 (5 bases). The germline V and J ends were trimmed by 0 bases and 4 bases, with 10 bases remaining between them. This CDR3 has 15 residues. Per germline, CDR1 MGHRA and CDR2 YSYEKL. The CDR3 DNA sequence: TGCGCCAGCAGCCAAGATAGGACACCAAATCAGCCCCAGCATTTT. Translation gives CASSQDRTPNQPQHF.